A single sample gave rise to the 10 T cell receptor beta chains below, sequenced in a study of CD8+CD57+ T cells in acquired aplastic anemia. For CDR3 and TCR beta VDJ profiling, genomic DNA was the template used. TCRdb recomputed calls from the reads with MiXCR, one row per CDR3 protein. Found here are roughly 150,000 distinct CDR3 sequences, around 45% of them singletons; the top ten hold under 1.2%. The sample comprised sorted CD4+, CD8+, or CD8+CD57+ T cells (not recorded which) from PBMCs. These receptors all stem from a human donor in good health.

This clonotype was found many times. Germline is not matched at one junction end, which may reflect a read error. The rearrangement uses TRBV15 and TRBJ2-7, with D uncertain. CDR1 is LNHNV, CDR2 YYDKDF, per germline (reference sequence). The length of the CDR3 is 13 residues. The CDR3: CATSRDLLTSSHF. The CDR3 DNA sequence: TGTGCCACCAGCAGAGATCTTCTGACGAGCAGTCACTTC.

The CDR3 nucleotides read TGTGCCAGCACCCAGGTCCGCTCCTACAATGAGCAGTTCTTC. It yields the protein CASTQVRSYNEQFF. The J gene is TRBJ2-1, the V gene TRBV2; D unresolved. V was trimmed by 7 bases and J by 0 bases, leaving 10 bases between them. CDR1 is SNHLY and CDR2 is FYNNEI in the germline V gene. The CDR3 extends over 14 amino acids.

In this sample, this clonotype turned up many times. The chain combines TRBV5-4 with TRBJ2-3, with 10 positions matching TRBD2. This CDR3 spans 15 amino acids. Germline V gives CDR1 SGHNT, CDR2 YYREEE (reference sequence). The ends lost 4 bases at V and 7 bases at J; junction bases unmatched: 9. CDR3: CASSGSGGAVYTQYF. The CDR3 DNA sequence: TGTGCCAGCAGCGGCAGCGGGGGGGCGGTGTATACGCAGTATTTT. Complete variable domain (other parts from reference TRBV5-4 and TRBJ2-3): ETGVTQSPTHLIKTRGQQVTLRCSSQSGHNTVSWYQQALGQGPQFIFQYYREEENGRGNFPPRFSGLQFPNYSSELNVNALELDDSALYLCASSGSGGAVYTQYFGPGTRLTVL.

The chain links TRBV7-2 to TRBJ2-2, with D unresolved. CDR1 and CDR2 from the germline V gene are SGHTA and FQGNSA. The CDR3 is 12 residues long. V lost 5 bases to trimming and J lost 6 bases, with 7 bases between them. The CDR3 sequence: CASSVGAGELFF. In DNA, the CDR3 is TGTGCCAGCAGCGTTGGCGCCGGGGAGCTGTTTTTT.

This clonotype was observed once. The gene calls are TRBV10-3 and TRBJ1-1, with 8 bases aligning to TRBD1. The V segment lost 6 bases and the J segment 3 bases; nucleotides outside the gene matches: 9. Per the germline V gene, CDR1 is ENHRY and CDR2 is SYGVKD. This CDR3 has 15 residues. CDR3 residues: CAISRTDRGYTEAFF. The CDR3 DNA reads as TGTGCCATCAGCAGGACAGACAGGGGATACACTGAAGCTTTCTTT.

CDR3 protein: CASTDRGGDSYNEQFF. As DNA, the CDR3 is TGTGCCAGCACCGACCGAGGGGGCGACTCCTACAATGAGCAGTTCTTC. The gene calls are TRBV6-1 and TRBJ2-1, with 7 positions matching TRBD1. Trimming at V came to 7 bases and at J to 0 bases, leaving 9 bases not matched to a gene. CDR3 size: 16 residues. The germline V gene has CDR1 MNHNS and CDR2 SASEGT.

This sequence joins TRBV7-9 and TRBJ1-3; TRBD1 matches at 8 bases. Germline V CDR1 and CDR2: SEHNR, FQNEAQ (reference sequence). This CDR3 contains 12 residues. V dropped 5 bases and J dropped 10; count of bases not matched to a gene: 4. CDR3 residues: CASSDRGTTIYF. The CDR3 coding sequence is TGTGCCAGCAGCGACAGGGGAACTACCATATATTTT.

This clonotype appeared a single time. The chain is built from TRBV7-9 and TRBJ2-7, with a weak D call TRBD2 (6 bases). Germline V gives CDR1 SEHNR, CDR2 FQNEAQ (reference sequence). Trimming removed 5 bases at V and 5 bases at J, with 19 bases between. The CDR3 consists of 15 residues. The CDR3 region has the DNA TGTGCCAGCAGCCCAAACCCAGGAGGGCCGGACGAGCAGTACTTC. It encodes CASSPNPGGPDEQYF.

This clonotype is classed as medium-sized. The chain combines TRBV7-2 with TRBJ2-7, with D hard to call. The CDR3 is 14 amino acids. V was pared by 5 bases and J by 3 bases, with 14 bases between. Germline-derived CDR1 and CDR2 are SGHTA and FQGNSA. The CDR3 region is CASSRTAIGYEQYF. CDR3 sequence (DNA): TGTGCCAGCAGCCGAACGGCCATAGGCTACGAGCAGTACTTC.

This clonotype showed up many times. The genes are TRBV7-9 and TRBJ2-1, with D perhaps matching TRBD1 (6 bases). The CDR3 runs to 15 residues. V was trimmed by 5 bases and J by 0 bases, leaving 11 bases between them. Germline CDR1 and CDR2: SEHNR and FQNEAQ (reference sequence). The CDR3 nucleotides read TGTGCCAGCAGCCTACGGGACAACTCCTACAATGAGCAGTTCTTC. Protein sequence: CASSLRDNSYNEQFF.